The following is a T cell receptor (beta chain) sequence with its context. The CDR3 has 15 amino acids. The germline gives CDR1 SGDLS, CDR2 YYNGEE. The ends were cut back, 4 bases at V and 6 bases at J, with 16 bases in the middle. This sample stems from a study of control samples from healthy donors and cancer patients. The protocol was immunoSEQ multiplex PCR, while the TCRdb copy is restricted to in-frame clones and leaves out a portion. The sample records 130,000 or so clones, about nine tenths being singletons. Sample: blood. V usage is TRBV9 and J usage is TRBJ1-4, with a possible D match to TRBD1 (6 bases). This receptor was obtained from a man younger than 30 in good health. CDR3 DNA: TGTGCCAGCAGCCCAAGGGGGGGAGGGTATGAAAAACTGTTTTTT. Amino acid sequence: CASSPRGGGYEKLFF.